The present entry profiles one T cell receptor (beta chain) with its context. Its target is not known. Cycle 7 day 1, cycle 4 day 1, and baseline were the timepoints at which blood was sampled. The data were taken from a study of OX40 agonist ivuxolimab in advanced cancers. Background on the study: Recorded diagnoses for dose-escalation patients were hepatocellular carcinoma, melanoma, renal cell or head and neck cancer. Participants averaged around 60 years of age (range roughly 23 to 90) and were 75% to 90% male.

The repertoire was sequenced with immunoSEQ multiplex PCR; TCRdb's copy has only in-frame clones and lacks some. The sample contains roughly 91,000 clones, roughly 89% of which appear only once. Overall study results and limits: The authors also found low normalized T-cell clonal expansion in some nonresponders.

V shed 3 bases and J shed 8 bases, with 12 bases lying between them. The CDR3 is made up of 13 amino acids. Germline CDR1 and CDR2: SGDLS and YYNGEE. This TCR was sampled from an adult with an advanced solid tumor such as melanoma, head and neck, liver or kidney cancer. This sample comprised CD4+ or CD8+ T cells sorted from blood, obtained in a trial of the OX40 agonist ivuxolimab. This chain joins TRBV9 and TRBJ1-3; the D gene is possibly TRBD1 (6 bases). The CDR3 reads CASSAGAADTIYF. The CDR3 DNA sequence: TGTGCCAGCAGCGCAGGGGCGGCTGACACCATATATTTT.